The 18 T cell receptor beta chains below come from one sample, sequenced in a study of T cells in Graves' hyperthyroidism and ophthalmopathy. Using RNA transcripts as the source, TCR beta CDR3 regions were amplified. A set of HTBI primers served as the primers for a first-round RT-PCR of the TCR CDR3. MiXCR, run by TCRdb on the multiplex PCR reads, gives a single entry per CDR3 protein. The sample contains 490,000 or so distinct CDR3 sequences, 16% of which appear only once. Input material: blood. The receptors were sampled from a woman aged 25 to 39 with Graves' ophthalmopathy.

As concerns this clonotype: A much more abundant neighbour one base away suggests this may be a read error. This rearrangement joins TRBV6-5 to TRBJ2-1; the match to TRBD2 covers 11 bases. CDR1 is MNHEY, CDR2 SVGAGI, per germline. The CDR3 consists of 17 residues. CDR3 amino acids: CASSYQRLAGPYNEQLF. In DNA form, the CDR3 reads TGTGCCAGCAGTTACCAACGACTAGCGGGACCTTACAATGAGCAGCTCTTC.

In its sample, this clonotype was seen many times. This chain uses TRBV11-3 with TRBJ1-6; weak D call: TRBD1 (6 bases). This CDR3 has 13 amino acids. The V gene's germline CDR1 is SGHNT and CDR2 YENEEA. V was pared by 3 bases and J by 8 bases, with 8 bases between. CDR3: CASSLNRDSPLHF. DNA of the CDR3: TGTGCCAGCAGCTTGAACAGGGATTCACCCCTCCACTTT.

This clonotype appeared a few times. The chain recombines TRBV9 with TRBJ2-1; TRBD2 agrees at 7 bases. This CDR3 is built from 14 residues. Germline CDR1 SGDLS, CDR2 YYNGEE. Losses at the gene ends were 2 bases for V and 9 bases for J; bases not matched to a gene: 8. The CDR3 DNA follows: TGTGCCAGCAGCGTTAGCGGGCTGGGGAGTGAGCAGTTCTTC. This gives the protein CASSVSGLGSEQFF.

Many counts were recorded for this clonotype. The chain has TRBV20-1 and TRBJ1-2; D may be TRBD1 (5 bases). CDR3 length: 12 residues. Germline CDR1 is DFQATT and CDR2 is SNEGSKA (reference sequence). The V and J ends lost 5 bases and 8 bases respectively, with 15 bases between them. CDR3 coding DNA: TGCAGTGCTCTTGGGGGTGGTGGAGGCTACACCTTC. Translated, it gives CSALGGGGGYTF.

At least ten counts were recorded for this clonotype. V is TRBV20-1 and J is TRBJ1-2, with 12 nucleotides matching TRBD1. V lost 1 base and J lost 6; bases outside the gene matches: 9. CDR1 and CDR2 (germline): DFQATT, SNEGSKA (reference sequence). The CDR3 has 16 amino acids. CDR3 residues: CSARVGDRGLLDGYTF. CDR3 nucleotides: TGCAGTGCTAGAGTAGGGGACAGGGGGCTTCTGGATGGCTACACCTTC.

The chain recombines TRBV4-3 with TRBJ2-2; 7 nucleotides match TRBD2. The CDR3 runs 16 residues. J was trimmed by 6 bases and V by 0 bases; bases with no gene match: 7. CDR1 is LGHNA, CDR2 YSLEER, per germline. CDR3 DNA: TGCGCCAGCAGCCAAGAACGGCTAGCGGACTCCGGGGAGCTGTTTTTT. Residues: CASSQERLADSGELFF.

In its sample, this clonotype was seen many times. The chain carries TRBV4-2 and TRBJ2-1, with D maybe TRBD2 (6 bases). CDR3 length equals 16 residues. Germline V gene lookup returns CDR1 LGHNA and CDR2 YNFKEQ. V lost 0 bases and J 0 bases, leaving 9 bases between the germline ends. CDR3 protein: CASSQDGSGSYNEQFF. CDR3 sequence (DNA): TGTGCCAGCAGCCAAGATGGTAGCGGCTCCTACAATGAGCAGTTCTTC.

This clonotype showed up many times. The V and J genes are TRBV2 and TRBJ1-1, with unresolved D. V lost 7 bases and J lost 1, with 4 bases in between. This CDR3 region has 11 residues. Germline CDR1 is SNHLY and CDR2 is FYNNEI. CDR3 loop: CASTRNTEAFF. The CDR3 nucleotides read TGTGCCAGCACGAGGAACACTGAAGCTTTCTTT.

This chain joins TRBV7-9 and TRBJ2-3; D uncertain. Trimming pared 3 bases from V and 5 bases from J, leaving 9 bases between. From germline, CDR1 is SEHNR and CDR2 FQNEAQ (reference sequence). The CDR3 spans 13 residues. The CDR3 DNA is TGTGCCAGCAGCTTTAGGGCTTTAGATACGCAGTATTTT. Its protein is CASSFRALDTQYF.

This clonotype was found a few times. V and J are TRBV4-2 and TRBJ2-7; D unclear. V lost 0 bases and J 6 bases, leaving 3 bases between the germline ends. The CDR3 consists of 11 residues. Germline V gene lookup returns CDR1 LGHNA and CDR2 YNFKEQ. The CDR3 is CASSQDIEQYF. CDR3 nucleotide sequence: TGTGCCAGCAGCCAAGATATCGAGCAGTACTTC.

This clonotype showed up many times. The rearrangement joins TRBV7-2 to TRBJ2-1; the match to TRBD1 covers 10 bases. The germline gives CDR1 SGHTA, CDR2 FQGNSA. CDR3 size: 16 residues. Trimming removed 1 base from V and 6 bases from J; junction bases left unmatched: 6. In DNA, the CDR3 is TGTGCCAGCAGCTTAGTCCCGGGACAGGGGATCAATGAGCAGTTCTTC. Encoded protein: CASSLVPGQGINEQFF.

As regards this clonotype: Germline is not matched at one junction end, which may reflect a read error. CDR3 coding DNA: TGCGCCAGCAGCTTGGTATCGAGGCAGGATGGTTCACCCCCCCACTTT. Translated: CASSLVSRQDGSPPHF. The chain uses TRBV5-1 and TRBJ1-6; no definite D call. The CDR3 is 16 residues long. Looked up from germline, CDR1 is SGHRS and CDR2 is YFSETQ.

This clonotype showed up just a few times. This sequence joins TRBV28 and TRBJ1-5; 8 bases line up with TRBD1. Per germline, CDR1 MDHEN and CDR2 SYDVKM. The junction had 6 bases not matched to a gene; V was cut back by 4 bases and J by 4 bases. CDR3 length: 15 amino acids. CDR3 DNA sequence: TGTGCCAGCAGTTCCACGGACAGGGCGAATCAGCCCCAGCATTTT. Translation: CASSSTDRANQPQHF.

This clonotype was seen a few times. The chain employs TRBV4-3 and TRBJ2-7; TRBD1 matches 9 bases. Trimming at V came to 0 bases and at J to 6 bases, leaving 9 bases not matched to a gene. Germline V lookup: CDR1 LGHNA, CDR2 YSLEER. The length of the CDR3 is 16 residues. Written as DNA, the CDR3 is TGCGCCAGCAGCCAAGAGCTGCCGGACAGGGGAAGCGAGCAGTACTTC. Its translation is CASSQELPDRGSEQYF.

CDR3 amino acids: CASGHDNEQFF. DNA for the CDR3: TGTGCCAGCGGGCACGACAATGAGCAGTTCTTC. The chain uses TRBV7-9 and TRBJ2-1; D uncertain. Trimming stripped 8 bases from V and 5 bases from J, with 7 bases between. This CDR3 comprises 11 residues. The germline gives CDR1 SEHNR, CDR2 FQNEAQ (reference sequence).

With respect to this clonotype: A single base separates this from a much larger clone, so it may be a read error. The chain is built from TRBV10-3 and TRBJ1-1, with 10 positions matching TRBD1. The CDR3 length is 19 residues. Germline assignment: CDR1 ENHRY and CDR2 SYGVKD. The CDR3 spells CAISETVGQGKQMNTEASF. The DNA of the CDR3 is TGTGCCATCAGTGAGACCGTGGGACAGGGGAAACAAATGAACACTGAAGCTTCCTTT.

V gene TRBV7-2 combines with J gene TRBJ2-1, with D uncertain. The V gene's germline CDR1 is SGHTA and CDR2 FQGNSA. The CDR3 runs 13 residues. The V gene lost 6 bases and the J gene lost 5 bases, with 11 bases spanning the gap. CDR3 region: CASSFVVDNEQFF. The CDR3 DNA sequence: TGTGCCAGCAGTTTTGTGGTAGACAATGAGCAGTTCTTC.

This clonotype was found many times. This chain links TRBV2 with TRBJ1-2; weak D call: TRBD1 (5 bases). Trimming took 8 bases from V and 8 from J, leaving 18 bases between them. Germline V gene lookup returns CDR1 SNHLY and CDR2 FYNNEI. The CDR3 spans 13 residues. The CDR3, as DNA: TGTGCCAGCCATGCTGGGGGTTTGGACGGCTACACCTTC. Its protein is CASHAGGLDGYTF.